The T cell receptor beta chain under discussion was sequenced for a study of tumor-infiltrating lymphocytes in localized non-small cell lung cancer. In its sample, this clone was seen a few times. Some clones are missing from TCRdb's copy, which holds only in-frame ones; the method was immunoSEQ multiplex PCR. The sample consists of 13,000 to 15,000 clones, about two thirds of them appearing once. This receptor was taken from a human donor with non-small cell lung cancer. Sequenced: uninvolved lung tissue not adjacent to the tumor.

CDR3 protein: CASSEYHGPATNEKLFF. Written as DNA, the CDR3 is TGTGCCAGCAGTGAATATCACGGTCCTGCAACTAATGAAAAACTGTTTTTT. The gene calls are TRBV25-1 and TRBJ1-4; no reliable D call. Per germline, CDR1 MGHDK and CDR2 SYGVNS. Trimming took off 0 bases at V and 0 bases at J, with 11 bases between the two ends. CDR3 length: 17 amino acids. The whole variable domain, remainder taken from reference TRBV25-1 and TRBJ1-4, is EADIYQTPRYLVIGTGKKITLECSQTMGHDKMYWYQQDPGMELHLIHYSYGVNSTEKGDLSSESTVSRIRTEHFPLTLESARPSHTSQYLCASSEYHGPATNEKLFFGSGTQLSVL.